Following are 9 T cell receptor beta chains from one sample sequenced in a study of CXCR3-negative and CXCR3-positive naive CD8 T cells (dated by TCRdb to about 2019). The instrument given in TCRdb is NextSeq 550. The Human TCR Profiling Kit (MiLaboratory) was used to prepare UMI-labeled 5' RACE TRB cDNA libraries. After TCRdb reprocessed the reads, each CDR3 protein sequence was kept as one row, without DNA. The table kept for this sample lists about 130,000 distinct CDR3 sequences. Around 0.62% of the sample rests with the top ten. Their antigens remain unidentified. Study-wide conclusions, independent of this receptor: Compared with CXCR3-negative naive cells, CXCR3-positive naive cells had TRB CDR3s with higher hydrophobicity (lower Kidera factor 4), lower energy, and higher strength and volume indices.

Specimen: naive CXCR3+ CD8+ T cells from blood. What the cell subset or site label conveys for this sample: CD45RO-CCR7+CD27+CD95- naive CD8+ T cells expressing CXCR3 (TNR3+). These TCRs come from a human donor in good health. Some clones in this sample may be carry-over from other donors' samples.

The chain employs TRBV7-9 and TRBJ2-5; TCRdb outputs TRBD2, but without DNA this stays unchecked. Germline V CDR1 and CDR2: SEHNR, FQNEAQ (reference sequence). There are 17 residues in the CDR3. The CDR3: CASSLLDSGPYQETQYF.

CDR3 loop: CASSPWTENTEAFF. The chain joins TRBV9 to TRBJ1-1; TCRdb picks TRBD1, but there is no DNA to check that call. CDR3 length equals 14 residues. The germline V gene encodes CDR1 SGDLS and CDR2 YYNGEE.

The chain recombines TRBV5-6 with TRBJ1-5. The length of the CDR3 is 12 residues. Germline CDR1 and CDR2: SGHDT and YYEEEE. The CDR3 sequence is CASSLVDQPQHF.

The chain carries TRBV7-8 and TRBJ2-2. The germline V gene has CDR1 SGHVS and CDR2 FQNEAQ. This CDR3 spans 14 amino acids. The CDR3 spells CASSHNGATGELFF. The entire variable domain, with the rest obtained from reference TRBV7-8 and TRBJ2-2, is as follows: GAGVSQSPRYKVAKRGQDVALRCDPISGHVSLFWYQQALGQGPEFLTYFQNEAQLDKSGLPSDRFFAERPEGSVSTLKIQRTQQEDSAVYLCASSHNGATGELFFGEGSRLTVL.

V is TRBV12-3 or TRBV12-4 and J is TRBJ2-5; TCRdb lists TRBD2, though no DNA is available to test this call. The CDR3 length is 13 residues. The CDR3 loop is CASSLLVQETQYF.

The rearrangement uses TRBV12-3 or TRBV12-4 and TRBJ2-5; TCRdb reports TRBD2, a call that lacks DNA to check it against. There are 15 residues in the CDR3. The CDR3 sequence: CASSLSRALQETQYF.

The rearrangement joins TRBV6-5 to TRBJ2-7; TCRdb selects TRBD1, and the lack of DNA leaves this call unchecked. Germline V lookup: CDR1 MNHEY, CDR2 SVGAGI. CDR3 length: 14 amino acids. The CDR3 here is CASSYTRDRDEQYF.

This chain connects TRBV28 to TRBJ2-7. This CDR3 region has 13 residues. The germline V gene has CDR1 MDHEN and CDR2 SYDVKM. The CDR3: CASVGNTAYEQYF.

J is TRBJ2-1 and V is TRBV7-9; TCRdb names TRBD2, which stays unverified in the absence of DNA. Per germline, CDR1 SEHNR and CDR2 FQNEAQ (reference sequence). CDR3 length: 16 residues. CDR3 loop: CASSQTSGLTYNEQFF.